The entry below gives a single TCR beta chain sequence along with its context. What it binds is not known. The sample comes from a study of type 1 regulatory T cells. The wider study: This in vitro CD4 product, T-allo10, is enriched for Tr1 cells and alloantigen-specific.

Each CDR3 protein is one row after TCRdb ran MiXCR on the reads. The table lists 20,000 to 25,000 distinct CDR3 sequences, approximately 51% of them singletons. Material: cultured T cells, either the whole culture or a sorted T cell fraction (not recorded which). This receptor was taken from a human donor in good health.

CDR3 in DNA: TGTGCCAGCTCACCTTGGGGCACCGTGAGTCAGCCCCAGCATTTT. Encoded protein: CASSPWGTVSQPQHF. This chain links TRBV18 with TRBJ1-5; possibly TRBD1 for D (5 bases). This CDR3 spans 15 amino acids. Trimming took off 3 bases at V and 6 bases at J, with 15 bases between the two ends. Germline-derived CDR1 and CDR2 are KGHSH and LQKENI.